The rows below give T cell receptor beta chains drawn from one sample of a study of blood T cell repertoires in COVID-19. Assay used: immunoSEQ multiplex PCR; TCRdb lists only in-frame clones, some missing. The sample has approximately 240,000 clones, 70% to 90% seen once. Source material: peripheral blood. The receptors derive from a man aged 45-60 years who had recovered from COVID-19. The CDR3 runs from the conserved cysteine through the conserved F or W. The D gene is left open where the match is weak. Only part of the rows carry a size: once, few, many, or a class if the clone is expanded.

NA	TRBV4-1	NA	TRBJ2-5	CASSQGTAQETQYF	TGCGCCAGCAGCCAAGGGACTGCTCAAGAGACCCAGTACTTC
NA	TRBV19	TRBD1	TRBJ2-5	CASSNTGGETQYF	TGTGCCAGTAGCAACACAGGGGGAGAGACCCAGTACTTC
NA	TRBV2	NA	TRBJ2-7	CASTLEYGSYEQYF	TGTGCCAGCACTCTGGAGTATGGCTCCTACGAGCAGTACTTC
few	TRBV15	NA	TRBJ1-1	CATSIGQNTEAFF	TGTGCCACCAGCATCGGTCAGAACACTGAAGCTTTCTTT
NA	TRBV9	TRBD2	TRBJ2-4	CASSPFLAGVGNIQYF	TGTGCCAGCAGCCCGTTCCTAGCGGGAGTGGGGAACATTCAGTACTTC
NA	TRBV5-5	NA	TRBJ1-1	CASSLGRAEAFF	TGTGCCAGCAGCTTGGGGAGGGCTGAAGCTTTCTTT
NA	TRBV19	TRBD1	TRBJ2-4	CASAQGSSIQYF	TGTGCCAGCGCACAGGGGTCTTCAATTCAGTACTTC
NA	TRBV2	TRBD1	TRBJ2-4	CASSEWATGVAKNIQYF	TGTGCCAGCAGTGAATGGGCGACAGGGGTAGCCAAAAACATTCAGTACTTC
NA	TRBV28	TRBD2	TRBJ2-7	CASRGGLAGGSYEQYF	TGTGCCAGCAGAGGAGGTCTAGCGGGGGGCTCCTACGAGCAGTACTTC
NA	TRBV19	NA	TRBJ1-1	CASRDGRDTEAFF	TGTGCCAGTAGGGATGGGAGGGACACTGAAGCTTTCTTT
NA	TRBV7-9	TRBD2	TRBJ2-2	CASRQGLAGAQAETGELFF	TGTGCCAGCAGGCAGGGACTAGCGGGAGCACAGGCGGAGACCGGGGAGCTGTTTTTT
few	TRBV2	TRBD2	TRBJ2-3	CASSRNWRETNANTQYF	TGTGCCAGCAGCCGAAACTGGCGGGAGACCAACGCGAATACGCAGTATTTT
once	TRBV10-2	TRBD1	TRBJ1-5	CASRPGQGNQPQHF	TGCGCCAGCAGGCCGGGACAGGGGAACCAGCCCCAGCATTTT
NA	TRBV6-5	NA	TRBJ1-2	CPLEGGGKEGYTF	TGTCCTTTAGAGGGCGGGGGCAAGGAGGGCTACACCTTC
NA	TRBV6-5	TRBD1	TRBJ1-2	CASRHRGGHGYTF	TGTGCCAGCAGACACAGGGGTGGGCATGGCTACACCTTC
NA	TRBV6-4	TRBD2	TRBJ2-3	CASSPGGLAGVAQYF	TGTGCCAGCAGCCCGGGAGGCTTAGCGGGAGTTGCGCAGTATTTT
once	TRBV11-2	TRBD1	TRBJ1-5	CASSLTGDQPQHF	TGTGCCAGCAGCCTGACAGGGGATCAGCCCCAGCATTTT
NA	TRBV19	TRBD2	TRBJ2-5	CASSIGLAGGETQYF	TGTGCCAGTAGTATAGGACTAGCGGGTGGAGAGACCCAGTACTTC
once	TRBV28	NA	TRBJ2-1	CASSLWRGTDNEQFF	TGTGCCAGCAGTTTATGGCGGGGAACCGACAATGAGCAGTTCTTC
NA	TRBV9	NA	TRBJ2-3	CASSVGTLPGRDTQYF	TGTGCCAGCAGCGTAGGAACGCTTCCGGGGAGAGATACGCAGTATTTT
NA	TRBV7-2	NA	TRBJ1-3	CASSLGGRSTGSGNTIYF	TGTGCCAGCAGCTTAGGGGGACGATCGACAGGCTCTGGAAACACCATATATTTT
NA	TRBV6-5	TRBD1	TRBJ1-1	CASLRTGNEAFF	TGTGCCAGCCTCCGGACAGGTAATGAAGCTTTCTTT
NA	TRBV7-6	NA	TRBJ2-5	CASSLSGSPQETQYF	TGTGCCAGCAGCTTAAGCGGCAGTCCTCAAGAGACCCAGTACTTC
once	TRBV7-6	TRBD1	TRBJ1-4	CASSPRTGLGKLFF	TGTGCCAGCAGCCCCCGGACAGGGTTGGGAAAACTGTTTTTT
once	TRBV28	TRBD2	TRBJ2-5	CASRIAGGPGETQYF	TGTGCCAGCAGGATAGCGGGAGGGCCGGGAGAGACCCAGTACTTC
NA	TRBV18	TRBD1	TRBJ2-5	CASSHQTGTETQYF	TGTGCCAGCTCCCATCAGACAGGGACGGAGACCCAGTACTTC
NA	TRBV5-1	NA	TRBJ2-3	CASSLVQGPGDTQYF	TGCGCCAGCAGCTTGGTACAGGGCCCAGGAGATACGCAGTATTTT
NA	TRBV10-1	TRBD1	TRBJ2-3	CASSEGTGLTDTQYF	TGCGCCAGCAGTGAAGGGACAGGCCTAACAGATACGCAGTATTTT
NA	TRBV5-1	TRBD2	TRBJ2-1	CASIELAGEVNEQFF	TGCGCCAGCATCGAACTAGCGGGAGAGGTCAATGAGCAGTTCTTC
many	TRBV5-1	NA	TRBJ2-3	CASSYKQGRTDTQYF	TGCGCCAGCAGCTACAAACAGGGCCGCACAGATACGCAGTATTTT
NA	TRBV28	TRBD1	TRBJ1-3	CASSFGQGRGNTIYF	TGTGCCAGCAGTTTCGGACAGGGAAGAGGAAACACCATATATTTT
NA	TRBV19	NA	TRBJ1-1	CASSSISPQRVNTEAFF	TGTGCCAGTAGTTCGATAAGTCCTCAGCGCGTAAACACTGAAGCTTTCTTT
NA	TRBV19	TRBD2	TRBJ2-3	CASSIRGELAETTDTQYF	TGTGCCAGTAGTATACGTGGGGAGCTAGCGGAGACCACAGATACGCAGTATTTT
NA	TRBV11-2	TRBD2	TRBJ2-2	CASSRRTSWDTGELFF	TGTGCCAGCAGCAGAAGGACTAGCTGGGACACCGGGGAGCTGTTTTTT
NA	TRBV27	TRBD2	TRBJ2-7	CASSISAQTGGTYEQYF	TGTGCCAGCAGTATCTCGGCACAGACGGGAGGGACCTACGAGCAGTACTTC
NA	TRBV3-1/TRBV3-2	NA	TRBJ1-4	CASSLGALGEKLFF	TGTGCCAGCAGCCTGGGGGCGCTCGGTGAAAAACTGTTTTTT